The 29 T cell receptor beta chains presented below share a single source sample, sequenced in a study of T cell repertoires in cytomegalovirus infection. Their cognate antigens are unknown. TCRdb fed the reads into MiXCR, producing one record per CDR3 protein. Among some 350,000 distinct CDR3 sequences, 25% to 30% were seen once, and the ten largest hold around 20%. The specimen comprised cultured PBMCs, sampled from culture after CMV antigen stimulation. These receptors were taken from a human donor in good health (CMV status not recorded). Some clones in this sample may be carry-over from other donors' samples.

The chain uses TRBV24-1 and TRBJ2-3, with 9 bases aligning to TRBD2. This CDR3 is 20 amino acids long. J gave up 2 bases and V 2 bases, and 16 bases lay outside the gene matches. CDR1 KGHDR and CDR2 SFDVKD come from the germline V gene. The CDR3 reads CATSDSGLATARGPTDTQYF. The CDR3 bases are TGTGCCACCAGTGATTCCGGACTAGCGACAGCAAGAGGCCCCACAGATACGCAGTATTTT.

V usage is TRBV12-3 or TRBV12-4 and J usage is TRBJ1-2; possibly TRBD1 for D (6 bases). The ends were cut back, 2 bases at V and 2 bases at J, with 12 bases in the middle. The CDR3 extends over 15 amino acids. CDR3 region: CASSLPRGGNYGYTF. The DNA of the CDR3 is TGTGCCAGCAGTTTACCCAGGGGCGGGAACTATGGCTACACCTTC.

This clonotype was seen repeatedly, ten times or more. The chain couples TRBV7-9 to TRBJ2-3; D remains unclear. Germline assignment: CDR1 SEHNR and CDR2 FQNEAQ (reference sequence). Trimming removed 1 base at V and 13 bases at J, with 12 bases between. This CDR3 spans 12 amino acids. In nucleotides, the CDR3 is TGTGCCAGCAGCTTAGTAATGGCAGACGAGTATTTT. As protein: CASSLVMADEYF.

Turning to this clonotype: This sequence may be a read error, since a much larger clone differs from it by one base. The V gene is TRBV11-2, the J gene TRBJ1-1; D not resolved. CDR3 length: 14 amino acids. Germline assignment: CDR1 SGHAT and CDR2 FQNNGV. Trimming took off 3 bases at V and 0 bases at J, with 8 bases between the two ends. CDR3 sequence: CASSFNRLNTEAFF. The DNA of the CDR3 is TGTGCCAGCAGCTTCAACAGACTGAACACTGAAGCTTTCTTT.

This clonotype was observed a few times. The chain recombines TRBV11-2 with TRBJ2-6; D remains unclear. Trimming took off 1 base at V and 3 bases at J, with 10 bases between the two ends. The CDR3 sequence is 16 residues long. Looked up from germline, CDR1 is SGHAT and CDR2 is FQNNGV. Written as DNA, the CDR3 is TGTGCCAGCAGCTTAGGGGCCCGGGTTGGGGCCAACGTCCTGACTTTC. Protein product: CASSLGARVGANVLTF.

The chain has TRBV6-6 and TRBJ1-5, with 7 bases that match TRBD1. CDR3 length: 16 amino acids. Per germline, CDR1 MNHNY and CDR2 SVGAGI (reference sequence). J gave up 0 bases and V 0 bases, and 2 bases lay outside the gene matches. CDR3: CASSYSTGNSNQPQHF. The CDR3 DNA follows: TGTGCCAGCAGTTACTCGACAGGGAATAGCAATCAGCCCCAGCATTTT.

This chain joins TRBV7-2 and TRBJ2-3; D ambiguous. V lost 5 bases and J 1 base, leaving 13 bases between the germline ends. The CDR3 covers 15 residues. Looked up from germline, CDR1 is SGHTA and CDR2 is FQGNSA. The CDR3 nucleotides read TGTGCCAGCAGCGCCCGGGCCCTTGGCACAGATACGCAGTATTTT. It yields the protein CASSARALGTDTQYF. The variable domain in full, with the rest retrieved from reference TRBV7-2 and TRBJ2-3, is GAGVSQSPSNKVTEKGKDVELRCDPISGHTALYWYRQSLGQGLEFLIYFQGNSAPDKSGLPSDRFSAERTGGSVSTLTIQRTQQEDSAVYLCASSARALGTDTQYFGPGTRLTVL.

Only a few counts were recorded for this clonotype. This sequence joins TRBV2 and TRBJ2-3; D not resolved. Trimming cost V 2 bases and J 0 bases, with 6 bases left between them. The CDR3 spans 14 residues. Germline V lookup: CDR1 SNHLY, CDR2 FYNNEI. CDR3 sequence (DNA): TGTGCCAGCAGTGAACAATCTAGCACAGATACGCAGTATTTT. Encoded protein: CASSEQSSTDTQYF. The variable domain in full, with the rest retrieved from reference TRBV2 and TRBJ2-3, is EPEVTQTPSHQVTQMGQEVILRCVPISNHLYFYWYRQILGQKVEFLVSFYNNEISEKSEIFDDQFSVERPDGSNFTLKIRSTKLEDSAMYFCASSEQSSTDTQYFGPGTRLTVL.

This clonotype was detected a few times. This sequence joins TRBV28 and TRBJ2-3; 12 bases are shared with TRBD2. After removal of 4 bases from V and 2 bases from J, the junction contained 4 bases not matched to a gene. Germline CDR1 and CDR2: MDHEN and SYDVKM. This CDR3 is 16 amino acids long. The CDR3 coding sequence is TGTGCCAGCAGTTCGAGGACTAGCGGGATCACAGATACGCAGTATTTT. Protein sequence: CASSSRTSGITDTQYF.

This clonotype has a count of ten or more. This chain uses TRBV7-9 with TRBJ2-7; no firm D call. V was cut by 6 bases and J by 0 bases, with 12 bases left in between. The CDR3 runs 14 residues. From germline, CDR1 is SEHNR and CDR2 FQNEAQ (reference sequence). CDR3: CASRPQGASYEQYF. Written as DNA, the CDR3 is TGTGCCAGCAGGCCCCAAGGCGCCTCCTACGAGCAGTACTTC.

The V gene is TRBV29-1, the J gene TRBJ1-2; 8 nucleotides align to TRBD1. From germline, CDR1 is SQVTM and CDR2 ANQGSEA. This CDR3 region has 13 residues. Trimming removed 6 bases from V and 7 bases from J; junction bases left unmatched: 10. CDR3 nucleotides: TGCAGCGTCGCGCCAGGGGGCTCTTTTGGCTACACCTTC. Protein sequence: CSVAPGGSFGYTF. Looking up the rest from reference TRBV29-1 and TRBJ1-2 gives the full variable domain: SAVISQKPSRDICQRGTSLTIQCQVDSQVTMMFWYRQQPGQSLTLIATANQGSEATYESGFVIDKFPISRPNLTFSTLTVSNMSPEDSSIYLCSVAPGGSFGYTFGSGTRLTVV.

This clonotype appeared a few times. This chain uses TRBV7-7 with TRBJ2-1; 8 bases map to TRBD2. The germline gives CDR1 SSHAT, CDR2 FNYEAQ (reference sequence). This CDR3 has 14 amino acids. Trimming cost V 4 bases and J 8 bases; bases outside gene matches: 7. CDR3 in amino acids: CASSSRLARDEQFF. The CDR3 DNA reads as TGTGCCAGCAGCTCTAGACTAGCGAGGGATGAGCAGTTCTTC.

CDR3: CASSNLPRGAFF. The CDR3 coding sequence is TGTGCCAGTAGTAACTTGCCCCGTGGAGCTTTCTTT. This sequence joins TRBV19 and TRBJ1-1; no clear D gene. Trimming took 4 bases from V and 10 from J, leaving 13 bases between them. The CDR3 consists of 12 residues. Germline CDR1 reads LNHDA; CDR2 reads SQIVND (reference sequence).

The CDR3 is CASSVRDRGANVLTF. CDR3 sequence (DNA): TGTGCCAGCAGCGTCCGGGATCGGGGGGCCAACGTCCTGACTTTC. This rearrangement joins TRBV9 to TRBJ2-6; D might be TRBD2 (5 bases). Germline V gene lookup returns CDR1 SGDLS and CDR2 YYNGEE. The CDR3 is made up of 15 amino acids. Trimming took 2 bases from V and 4 from J, leaving 10 bases between them. Complete variable domain (other parts from reference TRBV9 and TRBJ2-6): DSGVTQTPKHLITATGQRVTLRCSPRSGDLSVYWYQQSLDQGLQFLIQYYNGEERAKGNILERFSAQQFPDLHSELNLSSLELGDSALYFCASSVRDRGANVLTFGAGSRLTVL.

J is TRBJ2-7 and V is TRBV27; 9 positions agree with TRBD2. This CDR3 contains 15 residues. Germline V gives CDR1 MNHEY, CDR2 SMNVEV (reference sequence). The junction had 9 bases not matched to a gene; V was cut back by 7 bases and J by 2 bases. The chain's CDR3 is CASTPSGGQTYEQYF. CDR3 DNA: TGTGCCAGCACTCCCAGCGGGGGGCAGACCTACGAGCAGTACTTC.

This clonotype showed up just a few times. The chain has TRBV24-1 and TRBJ2-3, with 7 bases aligning to TRBD2. The CDR3 consists of 16 residues. Germline values: CDR1 KGHDR, CDR2 SFDVKD. V trimming: 6 bases; J trimming: 0 bases; junction bases outside the gene matches: 8. As DNA, the CDR3 is TGTGCCACCAGTTCAGCTAGCGGAGGAAGCACAGATACGCAGTATTTT. This codes for CATSSASGGSTDTQYF.

In nucleotides, the CDR3 is TGTGCCAGCAGTTCCCGGACAGGAGACTATGGCTACACCTTC. This gives the protein CASSSRTGDYGYTF. The genes are TRBV6-6 and TRBJ1-2, with 7 bases lining up with TRBD1. The CDR3 is 14 amino acids. Per germline, CDR1 MNHNY and CDR2 SVGAGI (reference sequence). The ends lost 4 bases at V and 3 bases at J; junction bases unmatched: 5.

The chain employs TRBV6-1 and TRBJ2-3; 7 nucleotides align to TRBD1. Looked up from germline, CDR1 is MNHNS and CDR2 is SASEGT. This CDR3 has 13 amino acids. The J segment lost 4 bases and the V segment lost 2 bases, leaving 0 bases of the junction unmatched. CDR3 in DNA: TGTGCCAGCAGTGAACAGGGGGCAGATACGCAGTATTTT. As protein: CASSEQGADTQYF.

V is TRBV19 and J is TRBJ1-2; 9 bases are shared with TRBD1. V lost 9 bases and J lost 1; bases outside the gene matches: 9. CDR1 is LNHDA and CDR2 is SQIVND in the germline V gene (reference sequence). The CDR3 is made up of 15 amino acids. CDR3 in DNA: TGTGCCAGCGCACAGGGGGCGCGGGATAACTATGGCTACACCTTC. The encoded protein is CASAQGARDNYGYTF.

In its sample, this clonotype was seen a few times. The gene calls are TRBV7-9 and TRBJ2-7; D not resolved. CDR3 length: 12 residues. V was clipped by 4 bases and J by 5 bases, with 9 bases between them. Germline V gives CDR1 SEHNR, CDR2 FQNEAQ (reference sequence). As DNA, the CDR3 is TGTGCCAGCAGCTACTCGCCCAACGAGCAGTACTTC. This codes for CASSYSPNEQYF.

The V call is TRBV19, the J call TRBJ1-6, with D uncertain. This CDR3 contains 14 residues. Germline V lookup: CDR1 LNHDA, CDR2 SQIVND (reference sequence). V lost 7 bases and J lost 7, with 14 bases in between. The chain's CDR3 is CASTKEVGNSPLHF. The CDR3 DNA reads TGTGCCAGTACAAAGGAGGTTGGAAATTCACCCCTCCACTTT.

In its sample, this clonotype was seen a few times. The chain has TRBV28 and TRBJ2-5; D possibly corresponds to TRBD1 (5 bases). Trimming removed 5 bases at V and 5 bases at J, with 15 bases between. Germline V CDR1 and CDR2: MDHEN, SYDVKM. The CDR3 is made up of 14 amino acids. The CDR3 spells CASSRPPKGETQYF. CDR3 nucleotide sequence: TGTGCCAGCAGTCGTCCTCCTAAGGGGGAGACCCAGTACTTC.

The gene calls are TRBV20-1 and TRBJ1-6, with a tentative D call TRBD1 (5 bases). Per germline, CDR1 DFQATT and CDR2 SNEGSKA (reference sequence). With 1 base removed from V and 5 bases from J, the gap between germline ends came to 9 bases. This CDR3 is 14 amino acids long. Here the CDR3 reads CSARVGGNNSPLHF. CDR3 sequence (DNA): TGCAGTGCTAGAGTCGGGGGTAATAATTCACCCCTCCACTTT.

The CDR3 region is CASSPPGPSSGNTIYF. CDR3 in DNA: TGTGCCAGCAGTCCCCCCGGGCCGAGCTCTGGAAACACCATATATTTT. This chain uses TRBV28 with TRBJ1-3; D remains ambiguous. CDR1 and CDR2 from the germline V gene are MDHEN and SYDVKM. Trimming stripped 5 bases from V and 0 bases from J, with 14 bases between. This CDR3 spans 16 amino acids.

This clonotype has only a few counts. This rearrangement joins TRBV7-2 to TRBJ1-6; D call uncertain. This CDR3 spans 15 amino acids. The ends were cut back, 3 bases at V and 4 bases at J, with 10 bases in the middle. CDR1 SGHTA and CDR2 FQGNSA come from the germline V gene. The CDR3 bases are TGTGCCAGCAGCTTTTCAGGACCTTATAATTCACCCCTCCACTTT. Amino acid sequence: CASSFSGPYNSPLHF.

As to this clonotype: Germline and junction disagree at one end, which may indicate a read error. The chain has TRBV6-2 or TRBV6-3 and TRBJ1-4; maybe TRBD1 (6 bases). The CDR3 consists of 12 residues. Germline loops: CDR1 MNHEY, CDR2 SVGEGT. The CDR3 DNA follows: TGTGCCAGCAAGACCGGGACAAATAACGTAATTTTT. This codes for CASKTGTNNVIF.

This clonotype was seen ten or more times. The chain recombines TRBV12-3 or TRBV12-4 with TRBJ2-5; 9 bases map to TRBD2. The CDR3 loop spans 15 amino acids. With V trimmed by 4 bases and J by 2 bases, 5 bases remained unmatched. In DNA, the CDR3 is TGTGCCAGCAGTTCCCCTAGCGGGGTGCAAGAGACCCAGTACTTC. Encoded protein: CASSSPSGVQETQYF.

This clonotype was observed a handful of times. This rearrangement joins TRBV24-1 to TRBJ1-5; no reliable D call. The germline V gene encodes CDR1 KGHDR and CDR2 SFDVKD. The CDR3 consists of 13 residues. The germline V and J ends were trimmed by 5 bases and 3 bases, with 7 bases remaining between them. The chain's CDR3 is CATSGSYNQPQHF. CDR3 bases: TGTGCCACCAGTGGGTCTTACAATCAGCCCCAGCATTTT.

The J gene is TRBJ2-1, the V gene TRBV29-1, with D possibly matching TRBD2 (6 bases). This CDR3 has 16 residues. V was trimmed by 0 bases and J by 5 bases, leaving 17 bases between them. Germline CDR1 and CDR2: SQVTM and ANQGSEA. CDR3 nucleotides: TGCAGCGTTGAAGATGGGTGGACTACCATACACAATGAGCAGTTCTTC. It yields the protein CSVEDGWTTIHNEQFF.